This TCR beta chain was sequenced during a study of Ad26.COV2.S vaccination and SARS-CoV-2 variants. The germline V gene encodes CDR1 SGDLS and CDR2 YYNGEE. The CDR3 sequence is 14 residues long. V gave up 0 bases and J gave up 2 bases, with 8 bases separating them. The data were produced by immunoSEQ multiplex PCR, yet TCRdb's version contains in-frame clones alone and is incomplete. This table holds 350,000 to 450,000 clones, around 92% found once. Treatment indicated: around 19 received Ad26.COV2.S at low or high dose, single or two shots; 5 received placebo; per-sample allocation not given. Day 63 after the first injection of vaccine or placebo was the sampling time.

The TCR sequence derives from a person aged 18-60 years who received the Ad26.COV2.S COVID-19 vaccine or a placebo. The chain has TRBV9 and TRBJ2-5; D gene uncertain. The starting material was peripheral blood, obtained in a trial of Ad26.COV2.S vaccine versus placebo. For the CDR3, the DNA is TGTGCCAGCAGCGTAGGCACGATACAAGAGACCCAGTACTTC. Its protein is CASSVGTIQETQYF.